This T cell receptor (beta chain) was documented in a study of blood T cell repertoires in COVID-19. Study as a whole: Acute and convalescent COVID-19 specimens originated in the United States, Italy and Spain.

Profiled with immunoSEQ multiplex PCR; TCRdb holds only in-frame clones, not every one. The repertoire includes roughly 250,000 clones, around 83% of them detected once, and around 8.9% sits in the top ten. Trimming pared 3 bases from V and 8 bases from J, leaving 11 bases between. Germline CDR1 is SEHNR and CDR2 is FQNEAQ (reference sequence). The CDR3 length is 14 residues. The chain carries TRBV7-9 and TRBJ1-6, with TRBD1 as a possible D gene (6 bases). This TCR was recovered from a man aged 35 to 55 with active or convalescent COVID-19. Sequenced: peripheral blood. In DNA form, the CDR3 reads TGTGCCAGCAGCTTCAGACAGGAAGATTCACCCCTCCACTTT. Protein: CASSFRQEDSPLHF.